This T cell receptor (beta chain) was obtained from a study of cytomegalovirus exposure and HLA in healthy donors. Trimming cost V 0 bases and J 0 bases, with 5 bases left between them. Per germline, CDR1 KGHSH and CDR2 LQKENI. CDR3 length: 14 residues. Study findings and constraints: A list of 150 to 200 TCR beta chains associated with cytomegalovirus was given. Association of a missense DCLRE1C variant with TCR beta V- and J-gene trimming was reported in a later analysis.

The PCR made use of 60 Vbeta and 13 Jbeta primers. Sequencing was performed with immunoSEQ multiplex PCR; in TCRdb, only in-frame clones are kept and a portion is missing. The table gives 120,000 to 150,000 clones; the top ten clones make up less than 3% of it. About this clone itself: Its specificity is unknown.

Sample: PBMCs. The origin of this receptor is a man between 40 and 49 years old in good health and CMV-seronegative. This sequence joins TRBV18 and TRBJ2-5, with D unclear. The CDR3 loop is CASSPPNYQETQYF. Written as DNA, the CDR3 is TGTGCCAGCTCACCACCGAACTACCAAGAGACCCAGTACTTC.